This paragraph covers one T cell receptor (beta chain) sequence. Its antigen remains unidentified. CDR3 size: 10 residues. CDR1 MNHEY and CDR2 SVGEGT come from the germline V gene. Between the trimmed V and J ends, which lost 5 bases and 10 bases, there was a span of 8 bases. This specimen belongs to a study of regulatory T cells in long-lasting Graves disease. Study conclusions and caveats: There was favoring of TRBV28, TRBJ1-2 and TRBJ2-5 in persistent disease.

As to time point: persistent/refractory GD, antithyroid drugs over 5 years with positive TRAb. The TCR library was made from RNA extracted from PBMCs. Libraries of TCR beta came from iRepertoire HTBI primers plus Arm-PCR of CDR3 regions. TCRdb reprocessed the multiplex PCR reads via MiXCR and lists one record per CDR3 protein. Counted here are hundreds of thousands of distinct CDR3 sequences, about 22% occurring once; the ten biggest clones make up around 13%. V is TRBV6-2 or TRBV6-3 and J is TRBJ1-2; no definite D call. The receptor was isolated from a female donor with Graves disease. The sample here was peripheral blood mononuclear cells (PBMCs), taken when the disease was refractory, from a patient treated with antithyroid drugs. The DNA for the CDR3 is TGTGCCAGCAGTCGGCCACACTACACCTTC. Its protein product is CASSRPHYTF.